One and the same sample provided the 7 T cell receptor beta chains below, sequenced in a study of blood T cell repertoires in COVID-19. TCRdb's copy holds only in-frame clones and misses some; the assay was immunoSEQ multiplex PCR. The data contain about 58,000 clones, nearly 90% of them seen just once; the ten biggest clones take up around 13%. Sequencing was carried out using peripheral blood. The receptors here all came from a man in his 60s with active COVID-19.

The genes are TRBV5-1 and TRBJ2-5; maybe TRBD2 (6 bases). Germline assignment: CDR1 SGHRS and CDR2 YFSETQ. V shed 3 bases and J shed 2 bases, with 14 bases lying between them. This CDR3 contains 15 residues. The CDR3 spells CASSSFAGCQETQYF. Here the CDR3 DNA reads TGCGCCAGCAGCTCCTTTGCGGGGTGTCAAGAGACCCAGTACTTC.

This chain connects TRBV11-3 to TRBJ2-3; 9 positions agree with TRBD1. The CDR3 covers 15 residues. Germline CDR1 SGHNT, CDR2 YENEEA. V trimming: 6 bases; J trimming: 2 bases; junction bases outside the gene matches: 6. This CDR3 reads CASSLRDRATDTQYF. The CDR3 DNA is TGTGCCAGCAGTCTCCGGGACAGGGCCACAGATACGCAGTATTTT.

The CDR3 loop reads CASSSRGAGNTIYF. The CDR3 bases are TGCGCCAGCAGCTCAAGGGGTGCGGGAAACACCATATATTTT. The chain couples TRBV5-1 to TRBJ1-3, with a possible D match to TRBD1 (5 bases). Between the trimmed V and J ends, which lost 3 bases and 4 bases, there was a span of 11 bases. From germline, CDR1 is SGHRS and CDR2 YFSETQ. There are 14 residues in the CDR3.

V usage is TRBV7-3 and J usage is TRBJ2-2; a possible D gene is TRBD1 (5 bases). Germline CDR1 SGHTA, CDR2 FQGTGA. CDR3 length: 14 residues. V lost 1 base and J lost 6, with 9 bases in between. Written as DNA, the CDR3 is TGTGCCAGCAGCTTAAGCTTAGGGGCCGGGGAGCTGTTTTTT. It yields the protein CASSLSLGAGELFF.

CDR3 loop: CASSTTGGEKLFF. CDR3 DNA sequence: TGTGCCAGCAGTACCACCGGGGGGGAAAAACTGTTTTTT. The genes are TRBV6-5 and TRBJ1-4, with TRBD1 as a possible D gene (5 bases). CDR1 is MNHEY, CDR2 SVGAGI, per germline. V lost 5 bases and J 8 bases, leaving 12 bases between the germline ends. The CDR3 is 13 amino acids.

The rearrangement joins TRBV6-5 to TRBJ1-1; weak D call: TRBD1 (6 bases). The germline gives CDR1 MNHEY, CDR2 SVGAGI. This CDR3 has 13 amino acids. V lost 7 bases and J 8 bases, leaving 17 bases between the germline ends. The CDR3 DNA reads TGTGCCAGCATTGGGGGCAGGGCAGAAGAAGCTTTCTTT. It is translated as CASIGGRAEEAFF.

The chain carries TRBV18 and TRBJ2-7; 9 positions match TRBD2. The germline CDR1 and CDR2 sequences are KGHSH and LQKENI. V shed 3 bases, J shed 3 bases, and the junction held 9 bases outside the gene matches. The CDR3 totals 16 residues. CDR3 in DNA: TGTGCCAGCTCACCGGGCAAGGAGACTAGCGGCTACGAGCAGTACTTC. Residues: CASSPGKETSGYEQYF.